What follows describes a single TCR beta chain. The CDR3 extends over 14 amino acids. Germline V CDR1 and CDR2: SGHTA, FQGNSA. The V end was cut by 5 bases, the J end by 6 bases, with 17 bases between. This entry belongs to a study of blood T cell repertoires in COVID-19. Looking at the study overall: T cells, B-cell-depleted T cells, or PBMCs provided the cDNA or gDNA that served as material.

Exposed volunteers were people who met a COVID-19 case within 2 weeks before study entry. Original analysis: Reference gene primer amplification yielded estimated nucleated cell counts. Measured with immunoSEQ multiplex PCR; TCRdb has only the in-frame clones, and not every one. Clone size and V and J calls were adopted from that table, with D and trimming inferred from the DNA. This table has about 200,000 clones, around 88% appearing once. The sequence came from a woman younger than 45 who had been exposed to COVID-19. This chain connects TRBV7-2 to TRBJ2-7, with TRBD2 as a possible D gene (7 bases). Sequenced material: PBMCs or T cells enriched from blood (not recorded which). CDR3 in amino acids: CASSPVGGAGEQYF. The CDR3 DNA reads TGTGCCAGCAGCCCCGTGGGGGGGGCAGGCGAGCAGTACTTC.